There are a few counts of the clone carrying this T cell receptor (beta chain). Measured with immunoSEQ multiplex PCR; TCRdb has only the in-frame clones, and not every one. This sample has some 98,000 clones, with around 86% found just once. This record belongs to a study of radiotherapy plus CTLA-4 blockade in lung cancer. Study-level information: 15% to 20% of enrolled patients responded objectively, and around 30% had disease control.

CDR1 and CDR2 (germline): SQVTM, ANQGSEA. J lost 6 bases, V lost 6 bases, and 17 bases had no gene match. The CDR3 spans 16 residues. The TCR comes from a human donor with non-small cell lung cancer who had a partial response to radiotherapy plus ipilimumab. The chain couples TRBV29-1 to TRBJ2-1; TRBD1 aligns across 7 bases. Specimen: peripheral blood, collected from a patient treated with radiotherapy plus ipilimumab. CDR3 DNA sequence: TGCAGCGTCACAGGGGATGTGAGGGCCCCTTCCAATGAGCAGTTCTTC. This sequence encodes CSVTGDVRAPSNEQFF.